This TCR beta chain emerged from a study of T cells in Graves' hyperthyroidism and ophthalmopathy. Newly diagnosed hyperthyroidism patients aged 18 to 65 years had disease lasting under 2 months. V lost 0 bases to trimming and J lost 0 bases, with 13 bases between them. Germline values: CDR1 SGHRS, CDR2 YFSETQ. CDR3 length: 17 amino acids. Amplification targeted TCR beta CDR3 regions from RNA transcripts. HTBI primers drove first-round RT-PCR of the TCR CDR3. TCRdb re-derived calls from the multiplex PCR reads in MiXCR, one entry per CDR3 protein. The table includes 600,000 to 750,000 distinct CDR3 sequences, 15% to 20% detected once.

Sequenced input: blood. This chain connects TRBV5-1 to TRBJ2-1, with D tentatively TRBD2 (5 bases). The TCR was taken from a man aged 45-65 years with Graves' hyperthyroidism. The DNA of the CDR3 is TGCGCCAGCAGCTTGGTTGGTAGCGCCAGCTCCTACAATGAGCAGTTCTTC. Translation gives CASSLVGSASSYNEQFF.